Below, 30 T cell receptor beta chains from the same sample are listed, as sequenced in a study of blood T cell repertoires in COVID-19. Assay: immunoSEQ multiplex PCR; the TCRdb copy retains only in-frame clones and omits some. The sample includes some 530,000 clones, approximately 85% seen only once; the top ten take roughly 3.2%. Input material: peripheral blood. These receptors were obtained from a human donor in a cohort sampled during active COVID-19.

The chain is built from TRBV30 and TRBJ1-3, with TRBD1 matching over 7 bases. The CDR3 length is 16 residues. V shed 2 bases, J shed 0 bases, and the junction held 7 bases outside the gene matches. Germline lookup yields CDR1 GTSNPN and CDR2 SVGIG (reference sequence). The CDR3 region is CAWSLLGTASGNTIYF. For the CDR3, the DNA is TGTGCCTGGAGTCTCCTCGGGACAGCCTCTGGAAACACCATATATTTT.

This rearrangement joins TRBV30 to TRBJ2-2; D might be TRBD2 (5 bases). Germline lookup yields CDR1 GTSNPN and CDR2 SVGIG (reference sequence). This CDR3 spans 13 amino acids. The V gene lost 3 bases and the J gene lost 4 bases, with 9 bases spanning the gap. The CDR3 here is CAWRVGVTGELFF. As DNA, the CDR3 is TGTGCCTGGAGGGTCGGGGTCACCGGGGAGCTGTTTTTT.

The chain links TRBV9 to TRBJ2-3; 8 bases are a match to TRBD1. Per the germline V gene, CDR1 is SGDLS and CDR2 is YYNGEE. V gave up 4 bases and J gave up 4 bases; unmatched junction bases: 8. This CDR3 is built from 15 residues. CDR3: CASSTTGGRADTQYF. The DNA for the CDR3 is TGTGCCAGCAGCACTACAGGGGGTCGGGCAGATACGCAGTATTTT.

The CDR3 coding sequence is TGTGCCAGCAGCTCCCCCTCCAGCGCCTATGGCTACACCTTC. Its protein is CASSSPSSAYGYTF. This rearrangement joins TRBV7-9 to TRBJ1-2; D uncertain. The CDR3 loop spans 14 amino acids. The germline V gene has CDR1 SEHNR and CDR2 FQNEAQ (reference sequence). Trimming cost V 4 bases and J 4 bases, with 13 bases left between them. The full variable domain, rest sourced from reference TRBV7-9 and TRBJ1-2, is DTGVSQNPRHKITKRGQNVTFRCDPISEHNRLYWYRQTLGQGPEFLTYFQNEAQLEKSRLLSDRFSAERPKGSFSTLEIQRTEQGDSAMYLCASSSPSSAYGYTFGSGTRLTVV.

The chain couples TRBV24-1 to TRBJ2-1, with 7 bases fitting TRBD2. CDR3 length: 18 residues. With 6 bases clipped from V and 2 bases from J, the junction kept 15 bases outside the gene matches. Per germline, CDR1 KGHDR and CDR2 SFDVKD. The CDR3 coding sequence is TGTGCCACCAGTCCCACACGGGGGGAAAGAGGAACCTACAATGAGCAGTTCTTC. Translated: CATSPTRGERGTYNEQFF.

The CDR3, as DNA: TGTGCCAGCAGCACCCCGGGACTAGCGGGAGGCTCAACAACCGGGGAGCTGTTTTTT. Protein: CASSTPGLAGGSTTGELFF. The chain recombines TRBV9 with TRBJ2-2; TRBD2 agrees at 15 bases. The CDR3 is 19 residues long. V shed 4 bases and J 5 bases; nucleotides not matched to a gene: 12. In germline, CDR1 is SGDLS, CDR2 YYNGEE.

The chain links TRBV28 to TRBJ1-2; D gene ambiguous. There are 14 residues in the CDR3. The V end was cut by 11 bases, the J end by 4 bases, with 20 bases between. Germline CDR1 is MDHEN and CDR2 is SYDVKM. CDR3 amino acids: CASTAGPRTYGYTF. The DNA for the CDR3 is TGTGCCTCCACCGCGGGCCCAAGAACCTATGGCTACACCTTC.

V and J are TRBV7-2 and TRBJ1-2; 8 bases agree with TRBD1. The CDR3 covers 14 residues. V trimming: 5 bases; J trimming: 2 bases; junction bases outside the gene matches: 4. Germline V gene lookup returns CDR1 SGHTA and CDR2 FQGNSA. In DNA form, the CDR3 reads TGTGCCAGCAGCCCTCGACAGGGGAACTATGGCTACACCTTC. It encodes CASSPRQGNYGYTF.

The J gene is TRBJ2-1, the V gene TRBV14; 11 bases agree with TRBD2. The V segment lost 3 bases and the J segment 7 bases; nucleotides outside the gene matches: 11. Germline values: CDR1 SGHDN, CDR2 FVKESK. The CDR3 consists of 17 residues. CDR3 coding DNA: TGTGCCAGCAGCCAGCTATACGGGTCTAGCGGGGGGAATGAGCAGTTCTTC. Its protein is CASSQLYGSSGGNEQFF.

CDR3 region: CASSLNRAGTNSPLHF. DNA of the CDR3: TGTGCCAGCAGCTTAAACAGGGCAGGGACTAATTCACCCCTCCACTTT. The chain is built from TRBV7-3 and TRBJ1-6, with D perhaps TRBD1 (6 bases). Germline V CDR1 and CDR2: SGHTA, FQGTGA. This CDR3 region has 16 residues. V lost 1 base, J lost 6 bases, and 13 bases lay in between.

This chain joins TRBV6-5 and TRBJ2-2, with 7 nucleotides matching TRBD1. Germline-derived CDR1 and CDR2 are MNHEY and SVGAGI. The CDR3 has 14 amino acids. V shed 7 bases and J 7 bases; nucleotides not matched to a gene: 9. The CDR3 spells CASNAGGTLGELFF. The CDR3 nucleotides are TGTGCCAGCAATGCAGGGGGAACTCTCGGGGAGCTGTTTTTT.

The chain links TRBV25-1 to TRBJ2-7, with a tentative D call TRBD1 (6 bases). Trimming left V 6 bases short and J 3 bases short, with 15 bases between. The CDR3 is made up of 14 amino acids. Germline V gene sequence: CDR1 MGHDK, CDR2 SYGVNS. The CDR3 bases are TGTGCCAGCAGGCTCGGGACAAACTACTACGAGCAGTACTTC. Translated: CASRLGTNYYEQYF.

The chain carries TRBV7-2 and TRBJ2-5; D gene ambiguous. Germline V CDR1 and CDR2: SGHTA, FQGNSA. CDR3 length equals 13 residues. Trimming removed 5 bases at V and 4 bases at J, with 11 bases between. This CDR3 reads CASSPVFLETQYF. CDR3 nucleotides: TGTGCCAGCAGCCCGGTGTTCTTAGAGACCCAGTACTTC.

Comments on this clone: The sample holds other DNA sequences that translate to the same CDR3. The chain is built from TRBV30 and TRBJ1-2, with D maybe TRBD1 (5 bases). The V gene lost 0 bases and the J gene lost 3 bases, with 8 bases spanning the gap. This CDR3 comprises 13 residues. Per germline, CDR1 GTSNPN and CDR2 SVGIG (reference sequence). CDR3 amino acids: CAWSVGGDYGYTF. The CDR3 DNA reads as TGTGCCTGGAGTGTCGGGGGGGACTATGGCTACACCTTC.

The chain couples TRBV4-1 to TRBJ2-2, with D possibly being TRBD2 (5 bases). CDR1 and CDR2 (germline): MGHRA, YSYEKL. CDR3 size: 18 residues. Trimming stripped 0 bases from V and 4 bases from J, with 18 bases between. The CDR3 reads CASSQDFHTSYGTGELFF. Written as DNA, the CDR3 is TGCGCCAGCAGCCAAGATTTTCATACTAGTTATGGCACCGGGGAGCTGTTTTTT.

This chain connects TRBV11-2 to TRBJ2-2, with 12 bases lining up with TRBD2. The CDR3 spans 16 residues. V lost 2 bases to trimming and J lost 4 bases; unmatched junction nucleotides: 2. CDR1 SGHAT and CDR2 FQNNGV come from the germline V gene. The CDR3 sequence: CASSLPSGRATGELFF. The CDR3 DNA reads as TGTGCCAGCAGCTTACCTAGCGGGAGGGCCACCGGGGAGCTGTTTTTT.

This chain uses TRBV18 with TRBJ2-5, with TRBD2 matching over 15 bases. CDR3 size: 17 residues. V shed 3 bases and J 4 bases; nucleotides not matched to a gene: 6. The germline V gene has CDR1 KGHSH and CDR2 LQKENI. The CDR3 nucleotides read TGTGCCAGCTCACCCGGGACTAGCGGGAGGAGAGGAGAGACCCAGTACTTC. It yields the protein CASSPGTSGRRGETQYF.

Comment on this clone: One junction end disagrees with the germline gene, perhaps due to a read error. V and J are TRBV19 and TRBJ1-5, with 9 bases fitting TRBD1. Germline CDR1 LNHDA, CDR2 SQIVND (reference sequence). The CDR3 is made up of 14 amino acids. This CDR3 reads CASNLQGANLPQHF. The DNA of the CDR3 is TGTGCCAGTAATCTACAGGGGGCTAATCTGCCCCAGCATTTT.

The CDR3 coding sequence is TGCAGCGTCCCGGACAGAACCACCGGGGAGCTGTTTTTT. Amino acid sequence: CSVPDRTTGELFF. The chain combines TRBV29-1 with TRBJ2-2, with a weak D call TRBD1 (6 bases). Trimming left V 6 bases short and J 4 bases short, with 12 bases between. Germline V gene sequence: CDR1 SQVTM, CDR2 ANQGSEA. The CDR3 sequence is 13 residues long.

The chain's CDR3 is CASSGEAPLQKRNGYTF. In DNA form, the CDR3 reads TGTGCCAGCAGTGGTGAGGCCCCTCTACAGAAGCGGAATGGCTACACCTTC. The rearrangement joins TRBV6-1 to TRBJ1-2; D gene uncertain. The CDR3 loop spans 17 amino acids. V shed 4 bases and J shed 6 bases, with 24 bases lying between them. Germline lookup yields CDR1 MNHNS and CDR2 SASEGT.

The chain is built from TRBV11-2 and TRBJ2-4; 10 positions match TRBD2. With 5 bases clipped from V and 0 bases from J, the junction kept 10 bases outside the gene matches. The CDR3 spans 18 residues. Germline V CDR1 and CDR2: SGHAT, FQNNGV. CDR3 sequence: CASSAFGLAEKAKNIQYF. Here the CDR3 DNA reads TGTGCCAGCAGCGCCTTCGGACTAGCGGAAAAAGCCAAAAACATTCAGTACTTC.

The J gene is TRBJ2-7, the V gene TRBV19, with a tentative D call TRBD1 (5 bases). The CDR3 extends over 14 amino acids. The ends were cut back, 0 bases at V and 5 bases at J, with 11 bases in the middle. Per germline, CDR1 LNHDA and CDR2 SQIVND (reference sequence). The chain's CDR3 is CASSIERQSNEQYF. In DNA, the CDR3 is TGTGCCAGTAGTATAGAAAGACAGAGCAACGAGCAGTACTTC.

The V call is TRBV6-5, the J call TRBJ1-6, with 10 nucleotides matching TRBD1. The length of the CDR3 is 15 residues. Germline trimming cut 7 bases from V and 8 bases from J; bases unmatched to any gene: 8. CDR1 and CDR2 from the germline V gene are MNHEY and SVGAGI. This CDR3 is CASNTRGTGDSPLHF. For the CDR3, the DNA is TGTGCCAGCAATACCCGCGGGACAGGGGATTCACCCCTCCACTTT.

The chain is built from TRBV28 and TRBJ2-5; 10 bases are a match to TRBD1. V lost 6 bases to trimming and J lost 4 bases; unmatched junction nucleotides: 11. Germline CDR1 and CDR2: MDHEN and SYDVKM. The CDR3 contains 16 residues. CDR3 amino acids: CASSLRQGAVGETQYF. The CDR3 bases are TGTGCCAGCAGCCTTCGACAGGGGGCGGTGGGAGAGACCCAGTACTTC.

The chain links TRBV15 to TRBJ2-3; D is unclear. The CDR3 runs to 14 residues. Germline V gives CDR1 LNHNV, CDR2 YYDKDF (reference sequence). Deletions cut 0 bases from V and 3 bases from J, with 7 bases between. CDR3 residues: CATSRDPGTDTQYF. CDR3 nucleotide sequence: TGTGCCACCAGCAGAGATCCGGGTACAGATACGCAGTATTTT.

This clone was detected only a few times. The gene calls are TRBV5-6 and TRBJ2-5, with 7 bases fitting TRBD1. This CDR3 comprises 14 residues. Germline values: CDR1 SGHDT, CDR2 YYEEEE. V shed 4 bases and J 5 bases; nucleotides not matched to a gene: 8. The CDR3 region is CASSLKGGAETQYF. The CDR3 DNA sequence: TGTGCCAGCAGCCTCAAAGGGGGCGCCGAGACCCAGTACTTC.

The chain has TRBV6-4 and TRBJ1-4; TRBD1 is a possible D gene (5 bases). V was clipped by 5 bases and J by 4 bases, with 14 bases between them. CDR1 and CDR2 from the germline V gene are MRHNA and SNTAGT. The CDR3 has 15 amino acids. CDR3 residues: CASSQAGRFNEKLFF. Here the CDR3 DNA reads TGTGCCAGCAGTCAAGCGGGGCGTTTTAATGAAAAACTGTTTTTT.

This chain joins TRBV10-1 and TRBJ1-1; D may be TRBD1 (5 bases). The germline V gene has CDR1 WNHNN and CDR2 SYGVQD (reference sequence). The CDR3 length is 14 residues. V lost 3 bases to trimming and J lost 7 bases, with 15 bases between them. This CDR3 is CASSDPGQGGEAFF. CDR3 nucleotides: TGCGCCAGCAGTGATCCCGGGCAGGGCGGTGAAGCTTTCTTT.

The genes are TRBV30 and TRBJ1-4; the D gene is possibly TRBD1 (6 bases). CDR3 length equals 13 residues. The germline gives CDR1 GTSNPN, CDR2 SVGIG (reference sequence). Trimming removed 5 bases at V and 5 bases at J, with 12 bases between. DNA of the CDR3: TGTGCCTGGCGCAGGGGAAAAAATGAAAAACTGTTTTTT. It codes for CAWRRGKNEKLFF.

V gene TRBV4-1 combines with J gene TRBJ2-1, with 15 bases aligning to TRBD2. With 0 bases clipped from V and 0 bases from J, the junction kept 3 bases outside the gene matches. The CDR3 is 19 residues long. The germline V gene has CDR1 MGHRA and CDR2 YSYEKL. In DNA, the CDR3 is TGCGCCAGCAGCCAAGAGGGACTAGCGGGAGGCAGCTCCTACAATGAGCAGTTCTTC. This encodes CASSQEGLAGGSSYNEQFF.